This T cell receptor (beta chain) was profiled in a study of PD-1 blockade in classical Hodgkin lymphoma. General study points: Reports described newly diagnosed patients as having lower baseline TCR diversity than healthy donors. Nivolumab initiation under 1 year post-ASCT meant exclusion. Diversity in CD4+ TCRs, unlike that measured in CD8+ TCRs, had risen significantly by C4D1.

Time point here: cycle 4 day 1 (C4D1), after five to seven weeks of nivolumab. Each patient experienced a relapse that followed autologous stem cell transplantation, and brentuximab vedotin exposure varied. The CD4+ T cells used were purified from thawed PBMCs through magnetic negative selection. The germline gives CDR1 SGHDN, CDR2 FVKESK. The trim removed 6 bases at V and 4 bases at J, leaving 7 bases unmatched. This CDR3 is 15 amino acids long. Clones were read by immunoSEQ multiplex PCR, and TCRdb kept only the in-frame ones, dropping some. The sample has 15,000 to 20,000 clones, 83% seen once; the top ten hold just over 2.5%. With regard to this clone: As yet, its antigen is unknown.

The source was CD4+ T cells from blood, collected before the fourth cycle of nivolumab. V usage is TRBV14 and J usage is TRBJ2-3; 10 nucleotides match TRBD2. The receptor was isolated from a human donor with classical Hodgkin lymphoma. Written as DNA, the CDR3 is TGTGCCAGCAGTCAACCGGGACTAGCGTCAGATACGCAGTATTTT. Translation: CASSQPGLASDTQYF.